This T cell receptor beta chain was observed in a study of CD4 and CD8 cells across lung adenocarcinoma regions. TCRdb redid the calling of the PCR reads with MiXCR, one entry per CDR3 protein. Of around 18,000 distinct CDR3 sequences in the sample, roughly 51% are singletons; the top ten hold 45% to 60%. This CDR3 comprises 14 residues. Germline V lookup: CDR1 MNHNS, CDR2 SASEGT. The sequencing input was CD8+ T cells from the center of a lung tumor. The genes are TRBV6-1 and TRBJ2-2, with D possibly TRBD1 on 7 matching bases. TRBJ2-3 explains the end of the DNA better; the J call may be wrong. This TCR was sampled from a female donor with lung adenocarcinoma. The CD4 and CD8 labels of this study may be unreliable. The chain's CDR3 is CASREGSSTGEQYF. The CDR3, as DNA: TGTGCCAGCAGGGAGGGTTCGAGCACAGGGGAGCAGTATTTT.